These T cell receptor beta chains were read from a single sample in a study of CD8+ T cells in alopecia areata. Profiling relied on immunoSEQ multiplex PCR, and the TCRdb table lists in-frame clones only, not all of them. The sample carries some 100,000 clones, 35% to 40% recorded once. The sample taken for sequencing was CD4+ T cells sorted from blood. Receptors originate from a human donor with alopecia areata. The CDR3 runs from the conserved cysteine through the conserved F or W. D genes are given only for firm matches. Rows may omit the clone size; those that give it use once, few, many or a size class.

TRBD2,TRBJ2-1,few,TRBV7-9,TGTGCCAGCAGCCTCTTAGCGGGGGAGGAGCAGTTCTTC,CASSLLAGEEQFF
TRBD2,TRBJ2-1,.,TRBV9,TGTGCCAGCAGCGTCTATGGGACTAGCAATGAGCAGTTCTTC,CASSVYGTSNEQFF
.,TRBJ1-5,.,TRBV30,TGTGCCTGGAGTGTAATTGGGAATCAGCCCCAGCATTTT,CAWSVIGNQPQHF
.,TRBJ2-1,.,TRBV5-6,TGTGCCAGCAGCTTTCCCAGCGGTTCCTACAATGAGCAGTTCTTC,CASSFPSGSYNEQFF
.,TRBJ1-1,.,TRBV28,TGTGCCAGCAGTTTGGTCTCTGAAGCTTTCTTT,CASSLVSEAFF
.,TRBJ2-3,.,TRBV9,TGTGCCAGCAGCGTAGTGGGGCGAGAAGATACGCAGTATTTT,CASSVVGREDTQYF
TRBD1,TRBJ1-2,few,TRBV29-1,TGCAGCGTAGGGACAGCATCCTATGGCTACACCTTC,CSVGTASYGYTF
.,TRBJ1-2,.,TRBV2,TGTGCCAGCAGTAGGGTGGACTATGGCTACACCTTC,CASSRVDYGYTF
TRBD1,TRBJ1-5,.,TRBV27,TGTGCCAGCAGTTCCCTACAGGGGGTGCAGCCCCAGCATTTT,CASSSLQGVQPQHF
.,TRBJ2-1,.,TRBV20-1,TGCAGCGGGGTATCTTACAATGAGCAGTTCTTC,CSGVSYNEQFF
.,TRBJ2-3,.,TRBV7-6,TGTGCCAGCAGCTTAGGGTCCCCCGGGCGGGATACGCAGTATTTT,CASSLGSPGRDTQYF
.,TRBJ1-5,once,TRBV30,TGTGCCTGGAGTCGCAGTCTAGGGAATCAGCCCCAGCATTTT,CAWSRSLGNQPQHF
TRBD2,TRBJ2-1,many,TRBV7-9,TGTGCCAGCAGCTTAGAGCGGGAGGGGAACAATGAGCAGTTCTTC,CASSLEREGNNEQFF
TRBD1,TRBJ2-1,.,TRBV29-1,TGCAGCGTTGCAGTGGGAGGACAGGGGAAAGCACCGTTCTTC,CSVAVGGQGKAPFF
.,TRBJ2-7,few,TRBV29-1,TGCAGCGTTGCACTCGCCCCCTCCTACGAGCAGTACTTC,CSVALAPSYEQYF
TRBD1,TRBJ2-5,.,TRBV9,TGTGCCAGCAGCCCAGGACAGGCCCAAGAGACCCAGTACTTC,CASSPGQAQETQYF
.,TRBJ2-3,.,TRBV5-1,TGCGCCAGCTGTTCAACAGATACGCAGTATTTT,CASCSTDTQYF
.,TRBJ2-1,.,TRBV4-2,TGTGCCAGCAGCCATACGGACAGAACCGATTACAATGAGCAGTTCTTC,CASSHTDRTDYNEQFF
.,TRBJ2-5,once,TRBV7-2,TGTGCCAGCAGCTTAGCGCCCGAGACCCAGTACTTC,CASSLAPETQYF
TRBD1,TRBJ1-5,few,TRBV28,TGTGCCAGCAGTTTAACCGGGACAGGGATTCAGCCCCAGCATTTT,CASSLTGTGIQPQHF
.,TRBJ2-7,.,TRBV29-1,TGCAGCGTGGGGACAATTTCCTACGAGCAGTACTTC,CSVGTISYEQYF
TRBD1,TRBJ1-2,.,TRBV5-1,TGCGCCAGCAGATTGGACAGGGAGGAAGATGGCTACACCTTC,CASRLDREEDGYTF
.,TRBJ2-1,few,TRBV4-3,TGCGCCAGCAGCCAAGGGCATGGGGAGCAGTTCTTC,CASSQGHGEQFF
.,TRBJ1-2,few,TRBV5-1,TGCGCCAGCAGCTTGGGACAGGCTATCGATGGCTACACCTTC,CASSLGQAIDGYTF
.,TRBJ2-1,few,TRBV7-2,TGTGCCAGCAGCTTATGGGTCGCAGCCATCGATCTTGAGCAGTTCTTC,CASSLWVAAIDLEQFF
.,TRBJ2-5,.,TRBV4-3,TGCGCCAGCAGCCAAGAGCCGGGGGCGGAGACCCAGTACTTC,CASSQEPGAETQYF
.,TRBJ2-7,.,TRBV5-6,TGTGCCAGCAGAATACGGGGGGCGCGCTACGAGCAGTACTTC,CASRIRGARYEQYF
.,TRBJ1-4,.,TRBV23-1,TGCGCCAGCAGTCCCAATGAAAAACTGTTTTTT,CASSPNEKLFF
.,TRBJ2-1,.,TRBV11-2,TGTGCCAGCAGCTTAGCACCGGGATCCCCCTGGGGTGAGCAGTTCTTC,CASSLAPGSPWGEQFF
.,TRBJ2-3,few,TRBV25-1,TGTGCCAGCAGTGACCCTGGGGGGGGCACGCAGTATTTT,CASSDPGGGTQYF
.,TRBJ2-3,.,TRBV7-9,TGTGCCAGCAGCCCACTTTCCACAGATACGCAGTATTTT,CASSPLSTDTQYF
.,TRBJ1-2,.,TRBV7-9,TGTGCCAGCAGCTCTCAGCGGCCGAGCTACACCTTC,CASSSQRPSYTF
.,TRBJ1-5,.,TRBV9,TGTGCCAGCAGCTCCGGGACGGGTTCAAATCAGCCCCAGCATTTT,CASSSGTGSNQPQHF
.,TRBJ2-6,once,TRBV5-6,TGTGCCAGCAGCTTGGACACCAACGTCCTGACTTTC,CASSLDTNVLTF
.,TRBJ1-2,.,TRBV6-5,TGTGCCAGCAGTTACTCCGACAGTACAGGAAACTATGGCTACACCTTC,CASSYSDSTGNYGYTF
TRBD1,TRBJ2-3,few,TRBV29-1,TGCAGCGTTCGGACAGGCGCCGATACGCAGTATTTT,CSVRTGADTQYF
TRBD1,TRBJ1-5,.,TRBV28,TGTGCCAGCAGACCACCGGGACAGGGGAATCAGCCCCAGCATTTT,CASRPPGQGNQPQHF
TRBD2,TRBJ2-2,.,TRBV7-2,TGTGCCAGCAGGACTAGCGGGAGTTCGGCCGGGGAGCTGTTTTTT,CASRTSGSSAGELFF
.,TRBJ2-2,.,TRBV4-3,TGCGCCAGCAGCCTACATAGAGAGACCGGGGAGCTGTTTTTT,CASSLHRETGELFF
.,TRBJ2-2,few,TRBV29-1,TGCAGCGTTTCCTCTTACGGGGAGCTGTTTTTT,CSVSSYGELFF
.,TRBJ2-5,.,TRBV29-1,TGCAGCGTAGAGGACCGGACCCAGTACTTC,CSVEDRTQYF
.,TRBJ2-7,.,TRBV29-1,TGCAGCGTTGGACTCGCGAGGACCTACGAGCAGTACTTC,CSVGLARTYEQYF
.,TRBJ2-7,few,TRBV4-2,TGTGCCAGCAGCCAACCTCGCGACATTACCTACGAGCAGTACTTC,CASSQPRDITYEQYF
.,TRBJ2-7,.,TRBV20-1,TGCAGTGGGCAGGGGCTGGGGGAGCAGTACTTC,CSGQGLGEQYF
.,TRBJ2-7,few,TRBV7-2,TGTGCCAGCAGCCCCCGGACGGGTGTCTCGGAGCAGTACTTC,CASSPRTGVSEQYF
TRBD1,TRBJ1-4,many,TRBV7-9,TGTGCCAGCAGCCCGGCCGGGACAGGGAATGTAGACCTGTTTTTT,CASSPAGTGNVDLFF
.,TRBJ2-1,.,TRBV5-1,TGCGCCAGCAGCTTGGACAGGAGATACAATGAGCAGTTCTTC,CASSLDRRYNEQFF
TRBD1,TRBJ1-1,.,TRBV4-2,TGTGCCAGCGCACAGGGGGTTTGGACTGAAGCTTTCTTT,CASAQGVWTEAFF
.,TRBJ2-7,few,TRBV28,TGTGCCAGCAGTTTGGGGGAGGTGCAGTACTTC,CASSLGEVQYF
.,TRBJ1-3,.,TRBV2,TGTGCCAGCAGCTGGGGAAACACCATATATTTT,CASSWGNTIYF
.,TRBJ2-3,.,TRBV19,TGTGCCAGTAGTAAGGCAGACTTCTATCCTAGCACAGATACGCAGTATTTT,CASSKADFYPSTDTQYF
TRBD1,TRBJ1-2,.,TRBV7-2,TGTGCCAGCAGCTTAAGGACAGGGGAAGGCTACACCTTC,CASSLRTGEGYTF
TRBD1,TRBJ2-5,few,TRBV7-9,TGTGCCAGCAGCCGGACAGGGATGGGTGAGACCCAGTACTTC,CASSRTGMGETQYF
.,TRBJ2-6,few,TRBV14,TGTGCCAGCAGCCAGAGGGGCTCTGGGGCCAACGTCCTGACTTTC,CASSQRGSGANVLTF